This TCR beta chain was sequenced in a study of T cell responses to AZD1222 COVID-19 vaccine. Using immunoSEQ multiplex PCR, the repertoire was profiled, and TCRdb retains in-frame clones only, with some absent. The sample has roughly 95,000 clones, around nine tenths seen once. V shed 3 bases, J shed 7 bases, and the junction held 5 bases outside the gene matches. This CDR3 is 14 amino acids long. Germline V CDR1 and CDR2: MNHNS, SASEGT. Study findings and constraints: With dominance at 160-218 and 743-854, vaccine-associated CD4 TCRs spanned spike. Donor demographics were predominantly white British with a female majority; clonal diversity may be underestimated. A reported finding is that nearly half of spike-specific TCRs target unmutated variant regions.

This clone came up a few times. Its antigen remains unidentified. Sequenced here: peripheral blood, sampled 28 days after the second AZD1222 dose. This sequence originates from an adult who received the AZD1222 COVID-19 vaccine. The rearrangement uses TRBV6-1 and TRBJ2-7, with 11 bases that match TRBD1. CDR3 amino acids: CASSDGQGAREQYF. The CDR3 coding sequence is TGTGCCAGCAGTGACGGACAGGGGGCGCGAGAGCAGTACTTC.